These 15 T cell receptor beta chains came from one sample sequenced in a study of T cells in Graves' hyperthyroidism and ophthalmopathy. Amplified TCR beta CDR3 regions came from RNA transcripts. TCR CDR3 regions were first amplified by RT-PCR with HTBI primers. TCRdb fed the multiplex PCR reads into MiXCR, producing one record per CDR3 protein. The sample lists about 420,000 distinct CDR3 sequences, around 15% occurring once. The sample was blood. Every receptor here comes from a woman under 30 with Graves' hyperthyroidism.

This clonotype came up a few times. A read error may be the cause here, since a much bigger clone is one base away. The genes are TRBV2 and TRBJ2-1; 13 bases are a match to TRBD2. This CDR3 region has 14 residues. Germline-derived CDR1 and CDR2 are SNHLY and FYNNEI. In DNA, the CDR3 is TGTGCCAGCAGGGGGACTAGCGGGAACAATGAGCAGCTCTTC. Translation: CASRGTSGNNEQLF.

This clonotype showed up many times. Here the CDR3 reads CASSQEDGFNEKLFF. CDR3 sequence (DNA): TGTGCCAGCAGCCAAGAAGACGGGTTTAATGAAAAACTGTTTTTT. The genes are TRBV3-1 and TRBJ1-4; D is ambiguous. This CDR3 contains 15 residues. The ends were cut back, 0 bases at V and 4 bases at J, with 9 bases in the middle. CDR1 LGHDT and CDR2 YNNKEL come from the germline V gene (reference sequence).

This clonotype has more than one count but fewer than ten. The rearrangement joins TRBV4-2 to TRBJ2-3; 9 bases fit TRBD2. This CDR3 spans 19 amino acids. Trimming cost V 4 bases and J 1 base; bases outside gene matches: 15. Germline V gives CDR1 LGHNA, CDR2 YNFKEQ. CDR3 in DNA: TGTGCCAGCAGCCCCCCGTACGAGGAAATAGCGGGGGGCACAGATACGCAGTATTTT. Residues: CASSPPYEEIAGGTDTQYF.

This clonotype was seen ten or more times. The J gene is TRBJ2-5, the V gene TRBV30; 10 bases line up with TRBD1. This CDR3 is 15 amino acids long. V dropped 0 bases and J dropped 6; count of bases not matched to a gene: 7. Germline loops: CDR1 GTSNPN, CDR2 SVGIG (reference sequence). The CDR3 nucleotides read TGTGCCTGGAGTGTATACGGGACAGGGGTGAAGACCCAGTACTTC. The encoded protein is CAWSVYGTGVKTQYF.

In regard to this clonotype: Mismatch with germline at one junction end may stem from a read error. The chain employs TRBV5-1 and TRBJ1-2; 8 bases are shared with TRBD1. The CDR3 totals 16 residues. Germline V gives CDR1 SGHRS, CDR2 YFSETQ. The CDR3 here is CASSRSDRDWGYGCTF. The CDR3, as DNA: TGCGCCAGCAGCCGATCGGACAGGGATTGGGGCTATGGCTGCACCTTC.

This clonotype was picked up many times. CDR3 in amino acids: CASSIGGLAPYNEQFF. DNA for the CDR3: TGTGCCAGCAGCATAGGGGGACTAGCACCATACAATGAGCAGTTCTTC. The V gene is TRBV11-2, the J gene TRBJ2-1, with 9 bases identical to TRBD2. CDR1 SGHAT and CDR2 FQNNGV come from the germline V gene. V shed 5 bases, J shed 4 bases, and the junction held 9 bases outside the gene matches. The CDR3 spans 16 residues.

This clonotype was seen ten or more times. The chain is built from TRBV7-2 and TRBJ2-7; 14 positions agree with TRBD2. This CDR3 spans 16 amino acids. The junction had 4 bases not matched to a gene; V was cut back by 1 base and J by 5 bases. The V gene's germline CDR1 is SGHTA and CDR2 FQGNSA. CDR3 region: CASSLVGLAGVNEQYF. In DNA form, the CDR3 reads TGTGCCAGCAGCTTAGTGGGACTAGCGGGAGTCAACGAGCAGTACTTC.

Concerning this clonotype itself: A much larger clone differs by one base, so this may be a read error. The chain is built from TRBV6-5 and TRBJ2-7; D gene unclear. The CDR3 length is 12 residues. The germline V gene has CDR1 MNHEY and CDR2 SVGAGI. Between the trimmed V and J ends, which lost 2 bases and 3 bases, there was a span of 5 bases. Written as DNA, the CDR3 is TGTGCCAGCAGTTACAGGATCTACGAGCAGTACTTC. It yields the protein CASSYRIYEQYF.

V and J are TRBV2 and TRBJ1-3; D ambiguous. Germline values: CDR1 SNHLY, CDR2 FYNNEI. V gave up 6 bases and J gave up 0 bases, with 15 bases separating them. This CDR3 has 16 amino acids. The CDR3 spells CASSYGRADSGNTIYF. Here the CDR3 DNA reads TGTGCCAGCAGCTATGGACGGGCCGACTCTGGAAACACCATATATTTT.

Concerning this clonotype: This may arise from a read error, as a much more abundant clone is one base away. The chain uses TRBV4-3 and TRBJ2-7; D is uncertain. The CDR3 extends over 13 amino acids. Trimming cost V 2 bases and J 7 bases, with 12 bases left between them. CDR1 and CDR2 from the germline V gene are LGHNA and YSLEER. In nucleotides, the CDR3 is TGCGCCAGCAGCCAAAGGTGGCTTGATGAGCAGTACTTC. As protein: CASSQRWLDEQYF.

This clonotype has a count of ten or more. The V gene is TRBV27, the J gene TRBJ1-2, with D perhaps TRBD1 (5 bases). The V end was cut by 3 bases, the J end by 6 bases, with 14 bases between. CDR1 and CDR2 from the germline V gene are MNHEY and SMNVEV (reference sequence). The CDR3 loop spans 14 amino acids. In DNA form, the CDR3 reads TGTGCCAGCAGTTTCGGGGGGTTTGGTAATGGCTACACCTTC. Translation: CASSFGGFGNGYTF.

This clonotype showed up many times. The rearrangement links TRBV20-1 to TRBJ2-7; 8 bases agree with TRBD2. Germline lookup yields CDR1 DFQATT and CDR2 SNEGSKA (reference sequence). The CDR3 length is 14 residues. The ends lost 3 bases at V and 3 bases at J; junction bases unmatched: 7. DNA for the CDR3: TGCAGTGCTAGCCCTCCTACTAGCGGCTACGAGCAGTACTTC. Translated: CSASPPTSGYEQYF.

The table lists this clonotype with a few counts. The V gene is TRBV2, the J gene TRBJ2-4; no firm D call. Germline CDR1 and CDR2: SNHLY and FYNNEI. The CDR3 spans 15 residues. Trimming pared 3 bases from V and 0 bases from J, leaving 9 bases between. The CDR3 reads CASSESGVAKNIQYF. In DNA, the CDR3 is TGTGCCAGCAGTGAGTCTGGGGTAGCCAAAAACATTCAGTACTTC.

This clonotype was seen many times. The rearrangement uses TRBV7-2 and TRBJ2-5; TRBD2 is a possible D gene (5 bases). Trimming removed 6 bases from V and 3 bases from J, with 14 bases in between. CDR1 is SGHTA, CDR2 FQGNSA, per germline. This CDR3 spans 14 amino acids. The CDR3: CASRSLGIKETQYF. The CDR3 nucleotides are TGTGCCAGCAGGTCACTAGGGATTAAAGAGACCCAGTACTTC.

This clonotype occurred many times. The chain is built from TRBV2 and TRBJ1-4; 8 nucleotides line up with TRBD1. The germline V gene encodes CDR1 SNHLY and CDR2 FYNNEI. The CDR3 is made up of 14 amino acids. The junction had 2 bases not matched to a gene; V was cut back by 5 bases and J by 3 bases. The CDR3, as DNA: TGTGCCAGCAGTCGGACAGGGCCTAATGAAAAACTGTTTTTT. Amino acids: CASSRTGPNEKLFF.